Shown below are 21 T cell receptor beta chains from a single sample sequenced in a study of CD8 T cells in Susac syndrome. Reverse transcription of roughly 0.45 to 1 ug RNA used random hexamers. TCRdb reprocessed the immunoSEQ multiplex PCR reads with MiXCR, giving one entry per CDR3 protein. The table lists some 200,000 distinct CDR3 sequences, roughly 91% of them singletons. Sample: CD4+ T cells from PBMCs. Receptors originate from a human donor with Susac syndrome.

This clonotype has a single count. The chain combines TRBV6-4 with TRBJ1-4, with a tentative D call TRBD1 (6 bases). Germline CDR1 is MRHNA and CDR2 is SNTAGT. Trimming shortened V by 6 bases and J by 5 bases, and 16 bases separated the two germline ends. The length of the CDR3 is 15 residues. CDR3 coding DNA: TGTGCCAGCAGATCGGTTCAGGGGCCGAATGAAAAACTGTTTTTT. Translating it yields CASRSVQGPNEKLFF.

The chain has TRBV25-1 and TRBJ2-7; D tentatively reads TRBD1 or TRBD2 (6 bases each). Germline CDR1 reads MGHDK; CDR2 reads SYGVNS. The length of the CDR3 is 14 residues. V was shortened by 8 bases and J by 6 bases, with 20 bases between the two germline ends. The CDR3 region has the DNA TGTGCCAGCTCAAGGCCCTCACAGGGAGGCGAGCAGTACTTC. Its protein is CASSRPSQGGEQYF.

The J gene is TRBJ2-7, the V gene TRBV29-1; 9 nucleotides agree with TRBD1. This CDR3 contains 13 residues. Losses at the gene ends were 6 bases for V and 0 bases for J; bases not matched to a gene: 3. CDR1 and CDR2 (germline): SQVTM, ANQGSEA. The CDR3 is CSVKTGGSYEQYF. As DNA, the CDR3 is TGCAGCGTCAAGACAGGGGGCTCCTACGAGCAGTACTTC.

This sequence joins TRBV15 and TRBJ2-2; 9 bases fit TRBD1. Germline loops: CDR1 LNHNV, CDR2 YYDKDF (reference sequence). The CDR3 is made up of 15 amino acids. V shed 4 bases and J 4 bases; nucleotides not matched to a gene: 4. The CDR3 sequence is CATSTYRGPTGELFF. In DNA form, the CDR3 reads TGTGCCACCAGCACTTACAGGGGGCCCACCGGGGAGCTGTTTTTT.

J is TRBJ1-1 and V is TRBV30; D is undetermined. Trimming stripped 1 base from V and 1 base from J, with 13 bases between. Germline V lookup: CDR1 GTSNPN, CDR2 SVGIG (reference sequence). The CDR3 is 15 amino acids. The CDR3 region is CAWSAYSLGNTEAFF. The CDR3, as DNA: TGTGCCTGGAGTGCGTACAGTTTGGGGAACACTGAAGCTTTCTTT.

This chain joins TRBV9 and TRBJ2-5; 7 bases agree with TRBD2. Germline V gives CDR1 SGDLS, CDR2 YYNGEE. The CDR3 runs 14 residues. After removal of 1 base from V and 2 bases from J, the junction contained 2 bases not matched to a gene. The CDR3 is CASSVLAAQETQYF. For the CDR3, the DNA is TGTGCCAGCAGCGTACTAGCGGCTCAAGAGACCCAGTACTTC.

This clonotype was recorded once. CDR3: CASSTRGKETQYF. CDR3 coding DNA: TGTGCCAGCAGCACCAGGGGAAAAGAGACCCAGTACTTC. The rearrangement links TRBV11-3 to TRBJ2-5, with D tentatively TRBD1 (6 bases). Germline V gene data show CDR1 as SGHNT and CDR2 as YENEEA. CDR3 length: 13 residues. V lost 5 bases to trimming and J lost 3 bases, with 10 bases between them.

On this clonotype: The junction differs from germline at one of its ends, possibly a read error. This sequence joins TRBV2 and TRBJ2-5; D not certain. CDR1 is SNHLY and CDR2 is FYNNEI in the germline V gene. The CDR3 consists of 11 residues. The CDR3 protein is CASQSLRSGNF. Here the CDR3 DNA reads TGTGCCAGTCAAAGTCTCAGGAGTGGGAACTTC.

The CDR3 region is CASSTDRYSNQPQHF. CDR3 bases: TGTGCCAGTAGTACTGACAGATATAGCAATCAGCCCCAGCATTTT. This chain connects TRBV19 to TRBJ1-5; weak D call: TRBD1 (5 bases). Trimming took 4 bases from V and 0 from J, leaving 10 bases between them. Per the germline V gene, CDR1 is LNHDA and CDR2 is SQIVND (reference sequence). CDR3 size: 15 residues.

The table lists this clonotype with a count of one. The chain uses TRBV24-1 and TRBJ1-5, with D possibly matching TRBD1 (6 bases). From germline, CDR1 is KGHDR and CDR2 SFDVKD. Trimming took 5 bases from V and 3 from J, leaving 19 bases between them. The CDR3 is made up of 17 amino acids. CDR3 in amino acids: CATSGPGDRPFNQPQHF. The CDR3 DNA reads as TGTGCCACCAGTGGCCCGGGCGACAGGCCCTTCAATCAGCCCCAGCATTTT.

This chain links TRBV6-5 with TRBJ1-2, with D maybe TRBD1 (5 bases). The V end was cut by 0 bases, the J end by 8 bases, with 16 bases between. The CDR3 is made up of 15 amino acids. CDR1 and CDR2 from the germline V gene are MNHEY and SVGAGI. As DNA, the CDR3 is TGTGCCAGCAGTTACTCCGGGACGGAGAAACGGGGCTACACCTTC. Its protein is CASSYSGTEKRGYTF.

The J gene is TRBJ1-1, the V gene TRBV28; 10 nucleotides agree with TRBD1. The V gene's germline CDR1 is MDHEN and CDR2 SYDVKM. With 10 bases clipped from V and 2 bases from J, the junction kept 4 bases outside the gene matches. The length of the CDR3 is 13 residues. CDR3 sequence reads: CATRQGANTEAFF. As DNA, the CDR3 is TGTGCCACCAGACAGGGGGCCAACACTGAAGCTTTCTTT.

V usage is TRBV11-2 and J usage is TRBJ1-2; the D gene is possibly TRBD1 (5 bases). With 5 bases removed from V and 4 bases from J, the gap between germline ends came to 14 bases. The CDR3 totals 14 residues. Germline V gene sequence: CDR1 SGHAT, CDR2 FQNNGV. The CDR3 DNA sequence: TGTGCCAGCAGCCCGGTTAGGGGCGGCTATGGCTACACCTTC. This sequence encodes CASSPVRGGYGYTF.

The chain recombines TRBV28 with TRBJ1-5; D unresolved. Trimming removed 1 base from V and 7 bases from J, with 8 bases in between. There are 13 residues in the CDR3. Germline V gene sequence: CDR1 MDHEN, CDR2 SYDVKM. CDR3 protein: CASSLFLGQPQHF. For the CDR3, the DNA is TGTGCCAGCAGTTTATTCCTGGGACAGCCCCAGCATTTT.

This clonotype was recorded once. The gene calls are TRBV5-4 and TRBJ2-6, with D tentatively TRBD1 (6 bases). The V gene lost 1 base and the J gene lost 0 bases, with 8 bases spanning the gap. Germline CDR1 SGHNT, CDR2 YYREEE (reference sequence). This CDR3 contains 16 residues. The DNA of the CDR3 is TGTGCCAGCAGCTTGCAGGGGCGCTCTGGGGCCAACGTCCTGACTTTC. Translating it yields CASSLQGRSGANVLTF.

The V call is TRBV5-1, the J call TRBJ2-2; possibly TRBD1 for D (5 bases). This CDR3 comprises 15 residues. From germline, CDR1 is SGHRS and CDR2 YFSETQ. V was cut by 4 bases and J by 0 bases, with 10 bases left in between. CDR3 in DNA: TGCGCCAGCAGCCGACAGCTTACGAACACCGGGGAGCTGTTTTTT. Translating gives CASSRQLTNTGELFF.

The J gene is TRBJ1-1, the V gene TRBV6-5, with D possibly being TRBD1 (5 bases). Germline V lookup: CDR1 MNHEY, CDR2 SVGAGI. The germline V and J ends were trimmed by 6 bases and 1 base, with 15 bases remaining between them. There are 15 residues in the CDR3. DNA of the CDR3: TGTGCCAGCAGACCCTCAGGGAGCAGGAACACTGAAGCTTTCTTT. This codes for CASRPSGSRNTEAFF.

This clonotype showed up just once. The J gene is TRBJ1-2, the V gene TRBV2; D is ambiguous. The germline V gene has CDR1 SNHLY and CDR2 FYNNEI. The CDR3 has 14 amino acids. V dropped 9 bases and J dropped 4 bases, with 18 bases sitting between them. CDR3 bases: TGTGCCAGGGGAGGCACCCAGAGGAGCTATGGCTACACCTTC. It encodes CARGGTQRSYGYTF.

This chain uses TRBV20-1 with TRBJ2-5; D remains ambiguous. Trimming took 2 bases from V and 1 from J, leaving 11 bases between them. The CDR3 runs 14 residues. Germline V lookup: CDR1 DFQATT, CDR2 SNEGSKA (reference sequence). CDR3 nucleotide sequence: TGCAGTGCTAGACAACGCTTTGCCCAAGAGACCCAGTACTTC. This gives the protein CSARQRFAQETQYF.

This chain connects TRBV12-3 or TRBV12-4 to TRBJ2-7; unclear D gene. Trimming shortened V by 6 bases and J by 2 bases, and 8 bases separated the two germline ends. The CDR3 extends over 12 amino acids. The CDR3 nucleotides read TGTGCCAGCAGGTCGAATCCCTACGAGCAGTACTTC. It translates to CASRSNPYEQYF.

The rearrangement links TRBV19 to TRBJ1-2, with D uncertain. The CDR3 runs to 11 residues. Germline-derived CDR1 and CDR2 are LNHDA and SQIVND (reference sequence). The ends were cut back, 5 bases at V and 1 base at J, with 2 bases in the middle. Here the CDR3 reads CASSFNYGYTF. DNA for the CDR3: TGTGCCAGTAGTTTTAACTATGGCTACACCTTC.